This T cell receptor (beta chain) was retrieved from a study of cytomegalovirus exposure and HLA in healthy donors (dated by TCRdb to about 2017). Study-wide context: According to an earlier analysis of 450 to 650 of the donors, about 179 million T cells yielded over 90 million unique TCR beta sequences and approximately 300 Gb of sequence data. Approximately 330 gigabases of sequencing data and 75 million to 85 million unique TCR sequences made up an early release that covered over 550 HLA-typed donors. The genetic ancestry cluster associated with self-reported Caucasian donors included 80% to 90% of the roughly 390 genotyped donors. The study was designed to test whether signatures of past pathogen exposure could be identified by cataloging public T cell receptors. The study profiled the T cell repertoires of more than 500 subjects by immunosequencing and related them to cytomegalovirus serostatus. Besides the first cohort of around 700 subjects, a separate validation cohort made up of 120 different subjects was used. High-throughput TCR immunosequencing, statistical association of individual TCRs with disease status, and machine learning were combined to predict cytomegalovirus infection status. To study patterns of TCR occurrence, a later analysis re-analyzed previously published TCR beta repertoires from several hundred donors and added high-resolution HLA genotyping. Rather than using new phenotypic data, the later analysis identified candidate immune exposures from TCR beta sequences and from how often those sequences occurred across donors. In an earlier analysis of a few hundred of the donors, high-throughput TCR beta sequencing was used to judge whether each TCR beta V gene segment behaved as functional or pseudogenic. Donor age, sex, ethnicity and CMV serostatus were compiled together with the repertoire data. In a later genetic analysis, genome-wide SNP genotypes for 398 of the 666 donors were used, and that subset was treated as a discovery cohort. Every repertoire in the discovery cohort had been generated on one and the same sequencing platform. Both class I and class II loci were covered by HLA typing, at four-digit resolution. The number of donors typed differed by locus, with about 629-640 for A, B, C, DRB1 and DQB1, around 560 for DQA1, 606 for DPA1, and some 470 for DPB1. Four to six DR-DQ haplotypes were handled as single units for association and clustering because linkage in the cohort was strong. On average, roughly 200,000 unique TCR beta nucleotide sequences were sequenced per donor among fewer than 500 genotyped donors of the cohort, with approximately 18% of those sequences being non-productive.

To prepare the library, the immunoSEQ multiplex PCR assay was applied. A mixture of 60 forward primers for TCR Vbeta segments and 13 reverse primers for TCR Jbeta segments was used in the multiplex PCR. A multiplex PCR assay on genomic DNA amplified the CDR3 region of rearranged TCR beta genes. On the Illumina HiSeq System, the amplified TCR beta libraries were sequenced as 87-base-pair reads. In the paper's pipeline: A later analysis tallied tens of millions of unique TCR beta chains across the approximately 670 repertoires, and 10 million to 11 million of those chains were shared by two or more donors. A nearest-neighbor algorithm error-corrected the raw reads and collapsed the reads into unique sequences, merging closely related sequences to remove PCR and sequencing errors. CDR3 sequences were aligned to IMGT reference sequences to assign V, D and J gene segments. For a sequence to be retained, a match of at least six nucleotides to both a V gene segment and a J gene segment was required. A rearrangement counted as productive if the CDR3 had no stop codons and remained in frame with V and J, and every other rearrangement counted as non-productive. CDR3 was defined by IMGT convention, running from the second conserved V-encoded cysteine to the conserved J-encoded phenylalanine. The earlier analysis of 587 of the donors excluded any sequence lacking an unambiguous match to a single V gene segment. In an earlier analysis of 587 of the donors, V segments were called functional above 56.7% productive rearrangements and were called segregating when the between-donor standard deviation exceeded 5%. A statistical classification framework was built to diagnose cytomegalovirus status from the catalog of TCR beta chain sequences. In a later analysis, V and J genes were assigned by comparing TCR nucleotide sequences against IMGT/GENE-DB human TR gene sequences. A later analysis assigned CDR3 sequences and most-parsimonious VDJ recombination scenarios with the TCRdist pipeline. In a later analysis, each TCR beta chain was defined by its CDR3 amino acid sequence together with its V-gene family, and reads without a unique V-gene family were excluded. A later analysis removed 550 to 650 highly shared, low-generation-probability nucleotide sequences to deal with suspected cross-contamination and a sequencing artifact. In a later analysis, a clonal expansion index was calculated for each public chain from normalized within-repertoire ranks of inferred template counts. In a later analysis, generation probabilities were computed with a VDJ recombination model fitted to out-of-frame rearrangements, and the resulting probabilities were checked against IGoR. In a later analysis, hypergeometric tests were used to score TCR-TCR, TCR-HLA and TCR-CMV co-occurrence, with a repertoire-size bias correction applied to TCR pairs. To estimate false discovery rates, a later analysis permuted the HLA or CMV assignments 20 times. In a later analysis, co-occurring TCRs were grouped using DBSCAN, and TCRdist sequence similarity was added for clustering within HLA-allele-positive subsets. Co-occurrence clustering excluded repertoires with fewer than 30,000 or more than 120,000 public chains, plus five with anomalous nucleotide sharing. The source is immuneACCESS, and TCRdb retained only in-frame sequences with V and J called. Part of the clones is not carried over; for the studies checked, unresolved V genes explain less than half of this, and the remainder is unexplained. V and J calls and clone size are as listed in that table; D and trimming were resolved from the DNA. The sample table lists some 110,000 clones, around 66% of them with a count of one. The top ten clonotypes cover more than 6.5% of the sample.

According to the germline V gene (reference sequence), CDR1 reads LNHDA and CDR2 reads SQIVND. The germline V end is reduced by 3 bases and the J end by 7 bases; junction bases left unmatched: 11. The CDR3 covers 17 residues, taking in both the cysteine and the phenylalanine. This entry keeps only the CDR3 DNA: 51 bases, framed from base 1. The cohort comprised 550 to 700 healthy bone marrow donors. At the time of sampling, all cohort members were nominally healthy, though unrecorded immune exposures were likely present. The donor tested CMV seropositive and was one of the 289 seropositive cohort members. Every donor gave a peripheral blood sample, and the peripheral blood mononuclear cells from that sample were used for TCR beta sequencing. Genomic DNA was extracted from the blood cell samples with the Qiagen DNeasy Blood Extraction Kit. Only one count was recorded for this clone. Which antigen it targets is not known. Base qualities were left out, and no much larger clone turns up one base away.

Summary of the overall study and its limitations: Because counts were too low, about 18 rarely observed V segments, including chromosome 9 orphons, were excluded from the earlier analysis of some 540 of the donors. A later analysis found that TCR association rates varied across HLA loci, with DRB1 alleles showing the most associated TCRs and HLA-C alleles the fewest. In a later analysis, HLA-associated TCR beta chains showed more clonal expansion and lower generation probabilities than non-associated chains that were equally common. A further reported finding was that TCR beta sequences accurately predicted the HLA-A and HLA-B alleles for most subjects in the first cohort. For the cohort, immune exposure information was limited to CMV serostatus. Only TCR beta chains were sequenced in this cohort, and the absence of alpha or paired-chain data limited detectable features. Because HLA typing was missing for some donors at each locus, association tests included only the typed subset. In vitro tests confirmed that three of the cytomegalovirus-associated TCR beta chains recognize cytomegalovirus antigens. Compared with the 666-donor mean, donors in an Asian-associated ancestry cluster had fewer N-insertions in productive TCRs, according to a later genetic analysis. Strong co-occurrence of HLA alleles, especially DR and DQ, made assigning TCR associations to individual alleles difficult. A later genetic analysis associated a missense DCLRE1C variant with V-gene and J-gene trimming of TCR beta chains, and an independent cohort replicated the association. Linkage disequilibrium might explain the correlated functional status among segregating V segments, but an unknown experimental factor could not be ruled out. The sequencing pipeline was judged likely to have produced a cluster of highly shared sequence variants as a technical artifact. Cytomegalovirus status was reported to be diagnosed by the classifier with high specificity and sensitivity in both the original and validation cohorts. Several of the top co-occurrence clusters appeared to be linked to parvovirus B19, influenza, CMV and Epstein-Barr virus, according to a later analysis. Across donors, most TCR sequences were observed very rarely, whereas some public TCRs were present in many individuals. Most CMV-associated TCR beta chains appeared to be HLA-restricted in a later analysis, and the HLA associations seemed to be driven largely by CMV exposure. The authors suggested that the approach could potentially be extended to other disease states and immunological phenotypes. An earlier analysis of around 600 of the donors showed that most TCR beta V segments appeared in productive rearrangements either about 87% or about 30% of the time, which broadly matched IMGT annotations. In the study, roughly 160 TCR beta chains were listed as associated with cytomegalovirus. At a false discovery rate of 0.05, a later analysis linked 15,000 to 20,000 TCR beta sequences to specific HLA alleles. Because the 87-base-pair reads could not distinguish some IMGT-functional V segments, including TRBV6-2 and TRBV6-3, those segments were excluded. Roughly uniform sequencing depth across donors was assumed in presence/absence analyses, although this assumption may not hold.

The chain employs TRBV19 and TRBJ2-1, and 11 junctional nucleotides match TRBD1. The TCR sequence derives from a woman aged 40 to 50 in good health and CMV-seropositive. Sample: PBMCs. CDR3 protein: CASSILPDRGHANEQFF. The base sequence is TGTGCCAGTAGTATTCTCCCGGACAGGGGGCATGCGAATGAGCAGTTCTTC. The entire variable domain, with the stretches around the CDR3 drawn from the reference TRBV19 and TRBJ2-1 proteins, is DGGITQSPKYLFRKEGQNVTLSCEQNLNHDAMYWYRQDPGQGLRLIYYSQIVNDFQKGDIAEGYSVSREKKESFPLTVTSAQKNPTAFYLCASSILPDRGHANEQFFGPGTRLTVL.